The 15 T cell receptor beta chains below all came from one sample that was sequenced in a study of regulatory T cells in long-lasting Graves disease (dated by TCRdb to the early 2020s). Libraries came from multiplex PCR. The listed sequencing device is Illumina HiSeq 4000. TCR beta libraries were built with iRepertoire HTBI primers and Arm-PCR amplification of CDR3 regions. Starting from the raw public reads, TCRdb applied fastp trimming at Q25, assembled clones with MiXCR and retained in-frame beta chains. Under each unique CDR3 protein, matching rows form one entry showing the most common genes and DNA. The sample data list about 500,000 distinct CDR3 sequences, and about 12% of these were observed just once. Almost 9% of the sample is taken by the ten largest. The time point label, as the study defines it: newly diagnosed GD, antithyroid drugs for less than 3 months. For both TCR sequencing and RNA sequencing, RNA was extracted from PBMCs using TRIzol.

A further study also used this sample, focusing on T cells in Graves' hyperthyroidism and ophthalmopathy.

The material was peripheral blood mononuclear cells (PBMCs), obtained at new diagnosis, from a patient treated with antithyroid drugs. These receptors came from a woman younger than 45 with Graves disease. Donor details come from another sample of the same person, matched by shared clones.

This clonotype was counted at least ten times. In nucleotides, the CDR3 is TGTGCCAGCAGCTCCAGCGGGAACCGCGGGCCCCAGTACTTC. The encoded protein is CASSSSGNRGPQYF. V is TRBV11-2 and J is TRBJ2-5; 7 bases match TRBD2. Germline V gives CDR1 SGHAT, CDR2 FQNNGV. Losses at the gene ends were 4 bases for V and 9 bases for J; bases not matched to a gene: 11. CDR3 length: 14 residues.

In this sample, this clonotype turned up a few times. The rearrangement links TRBV7-9 to TRBJ2-1; D not certain. The CDR3 runs 12 residues. The germline CDR1 and CDR2 sequences are SEHNR and FQNEAQ (reference sequence). Trimming pared 8 bases from V and 6 bases from J, leaving 11 bases between. CDR3 in DNA: TGTGCCAGCTATCCCCCCCCCAATGAGCAGTTCTTC. Protein product: CASYPPPNEQFF.

This clonotype was found many times. The gene calls are TRBV4-2 and TRBJ1-2; a weak D match, TRBD1 (6 bases). Germline CDR1 reads LGHNA; CDR2 reads YNFKEQ. The CDR3 is 17 residues long. Trimming shortened V by 2 bases and J by 4 bases, and 20 bases separated the two germline ends. The CDR3 loop is CASSQQYRQAVSYGYTF. DNA of the CDR3: TGTGCCAGCAGCCAACAATACCGACAGGCGGTGAGCTATGGCTACACCTTC.

This clonotype was seen ten or more times. The chain employs TRBV7-8 and TRBJ2-1; a weak D match, TRBD1 (6 bases). V was trimmed by 5 bases and J by 9 bases, leaving 14 bases between them. CDR1 is SGHVS, CDR2 FQNEAQ, per germline. This CDR3 contains 13 residues. The CDR3 region is CASSIYRDSEQFF. CDR3 sequence (DNA): TGTGCCAGCAGCATTTACAGGGATAGTGAGCAGTTCTTC.

In this sample, this clonotype turned up many times. The genes are TRBV7-3 and TRBJ2-2; 8 bases are shared with TRBD2. Per the germline V gene, CDR1 is SGHTA and CDR2 is FQGTGA. J gave up 5 bases and V 5 bases, and 10 bases lay outside the gene matches. CDR3 length equals 16 residues. CDR3 protein: CASSRTGGRATGELFF. The CDR3 DNA reads as TGTGCCAGCAGCCGAACGGGAGGGAGGGCGACCGGGGAGCTGTTTTTT.

The chain joins TRBV4-1 to TRBJ1-2, with 8 bases identical to TRBD1. The CDR3 spans 18 residues. Germline values: CDR1 MGHRA, CDR2 YSYEKL. Unmatched junction bases numbered 18, after V lost 3 bases and J lost 6 bases. The CDR3 nucleotides read TGCGCCAGCAGCCATAATCCTCTGGACAGGGTGGCCATTCATGGCTACACCTTC. Translated: CASSHNPLDRVAIHGYTF.

This clonotype was observed many times. The chain uses TRBV28 and TRBJ2-4, with 9 bases lining up with TRBD2. The J segment lost 8 bases and the V segment lost 3 bases, leaving 11 bases of the junction unmatched. This CDR3 has 16 residues. CDR1 and CDR2 from the germline V gene are MDHEN and SYDVKM. CDR3 sequence reads: CASSFSGRMYRDIQYF. The CDR3 DNA is TGTGCCAGCAGTTTTAGCGGGAGAATGTACCGGGACATTCAGTACTTC.

This clonotype was seen a handful of times. The chain employs TRBV28 and TRBJ2-2, with D perhaps matching TRBD1 (6 bases). V shed 3 bases and J shed 4 bases, with 15 bases lying between them. This CDR3 region has 16 residues. Germline CDR1 reads MDHEN; CDR2 reads SYDVKM. In DNA form, the CDR3 reads TGTGCCAGCAGTTTGACCGGGACACCCTCCACCGGGGAGCTGTTTTTT. Amino acids: CASSLTGTPSTGELFF.

This clonotype has more than one count but fewer than ten. This chain uses TRBV27 with TRBJ1-2, with D unresolved. Germline CDR1 and CDR2: MNHEY and SMNVEV (reference sequence). The CDR3 consists of 15 residues. V was trimmed by 10 bases and J by 0 bases, leaving 18 bases between them. The CDR3 DNA reads TGTGCCACGAGACATTTAATGACATCTAACTATGGCTACACCTTC. Protein sequence: CATRHLMTSNYGYTF.

This clonotype was picked up many times. The chain is built from TRBV2 and TRBJ2-2, with a tentative D call TRBD1 (6 bases). With 8 bases removed from V and 6 bases from J, the gap between germline ends came to 19 bases. The CDR3 has 15 amino acids. Germline loops: CDR1 SNHLY, CDR2 FYNNEI. The CDR3 here is CASQNQQGSAGELFF. The CDR3 DNA follows: TGTGCCAGCCAAAATCAACAGGGTTCTGCCGGGGAGCTGTTTTTT. Combining the CDR3 with reference TRBV2 and TRBJ2-2 gives the whole variable domain EPEVTQTPSHQVTQMGQEVILRCVPISNHLYFYWYRQILGQKVEFLVSFYNNEISEKSEIFDDQFSVERPDGSNFTLKIRSTKLEDSAMYFCASQNQQGSAGELFFGEGSRLTVL.

This clonotype was observed a handful of times. The V and J genes are TRBV7-9 and TRBJ2-3, with 12 bases matching TRBD2. The length of the CDR3 is 17 residues. The germline V gene has CDR1 SEHNR and CDR2 FQNEAQ (reference sequence). J lost 4 bases, V lost 5 bases, and 10 bases had no gene match. CDR3 bases: TGTGCCAGCAGCCCCCATCGACTAGCGGGAGAACCAGATACGCAGTATTTT. Its translation is CASSPHRLAGEPDTQYF.

This clonotype was recorded many times. This rearrangement joins TRBV12-3 or TRBV12-4 to TRBJ2-3; D unresolved. V was cut by 6 bases and J by 8 bases, with 15 bases left in between. The CDR3 loop spans 13 amino acids. CDR3 sequence (DNA): TGTGCCAGCAGCGCCCTTCACGTCGGTACGCAGTATTTT. This gives the protein CASSALHVGTQYF.

This clonotype was detected only a few times. The gene calls are TRBV18 and TRBJ1-4; D is undetermined. Looked up from germline, CDR1 is KGHSH and CDR2 is LQKENI. CDR3 length: 15 amino acids. Trimming removed 4 bases at V and 5 bases at J, with 14 bases between. CDR3 in amino acids: CASSLTQGRNEKLFF. For the CDR3, the DNA is TGTGCCAGCTCACTCACTCAAGGGAGGAATGAAAAACTGTTTTTT.

This clonotype was recorded many times. The V call is TRBV3-1, the J call TRBJ1-1; D gene uncertain. Trimming shortened V by 1 base and J by 2 bases, and 2 bases separated the two germline ends. Germline loops: CDR1 LGHDT, CDR2 YNNKEL (reference sequence). The CDR3 contains 12 residues. CDR3 sequence: CASSQANTEAFF. The CDR3 DNA is TGTGCCAGCAGCCAAGCCAACACTGAAGCTTTCTTT.

This clonotype was seen ten or more times. This sequence joins TRBV7-9 and TRBJ2-1, with TRBD2 identical over 8 bases. CDR3 size: 15 residues. Germline CDR1 is SEHNR and CDR2 is FQNEAQ (reference sequence). The V and J ends lost 3 bases and 4 bases, in that order; junction bases with no gene match: 5. Here the CDR3 DNA reads TGTGCCAGCAGCTTTAGCGGGGTATTGTACAATGAGCAGTTCTTC. Translated: CASSFSGVLYNEQFF. The full variable domain, its missing parts supplied by reference TRBV7-9 and TRBJ2-1, is DTGVSQNPRHKITKRGQNVTFRCDPISEHNRLYWYRQTLGQGPEFLTYFQNEAQLEKSRLLSDRFSAERPKGSFSTLEIQRTEQGDSAMYLCASSFSGVLYNEQFFGPGTRLTVL.